The 17 T cell receptor beta chains in this list originate from one sample, sequenced in a study of cytomegalovirus exposure and HLA in healthy donors. It was with 60 Vbeta and 13 Jbeta primers that the PCR ran. The assay was immunoSEQ multiplex PCR, and TCRdb's table has in-frame clones only and misses some. The repertoire table contains 80,000 to 95,000 clones. Sequencing input: PBMCs. Receptors originate from a man aged 50 to 60 in good health and CMV-seropositive.

V gene TRBV19 combines with J gene TRBJ2-1; TRBD2 matches at 10 bases. After removal of 5 bases from V and 7 bases from J, the junction contained 5 bases not matched to a gene. The length of the CDR3 is 14 residues. CDR1 LNHDA and CDR2 SQIVND come from the germline V gene (reference sequence). The CDR3, as DNA: TGTGCCAGTAGTGCCCTAGCGGGAGTGAATGAGCAGTTCTTC. This sequence encodes CASSALAGVNEQFF.

V and J are TRBV4-3 and TRBJ2-1; a possible D gene is TRBD2 (5 bases). The V end lost 0 bases, the J end lost 4 bases, and 13 bases lay between the germline ends. The germline gives CDR1 LGHNA, CDR2 YSLEER. The CDR3 spans 16 residues. The DNA for the CDR3 is TGCGCCAGCAGCCAAGATGCTAGCAGAAGGTACAATGAGCAGTTCTTC. Protein sequence: CASSQDASRRYNEQFF.

The CDR3 is CASSLGWGGGYTF. The CDR3 bases are TGTGCCAGCAGCTTAGGTTGGGGGGGAGGCTACACCTTC. This chain uses TRBV7-9 with TRBJ1-2, with TRBD1 as a possible D gene (5 bases). This CDR3 is built from 13 residues. The germline V gene has CDR1 SEHNR and CDR2 FQNEAQ (reference sequence). With 1 base removed from V and 8 bases from J, the gap between germline ends came to 11 bases.

J is TRBJ1-1 and V is TRBV5-1; no firm D call. The CDR3 runs 14 residues. The V gene's germline CDR1 is SGHRS and CDR2 YFSETQ. V lost 6 bases and J lost 5, with 17 bases in between. The CDR3 DNA follows: TGCGCCAGCAACGAGGAGGGTTTGGGGACTGAAGCTTTCTTT. The encoded protein is CASNEEGLGTEAFF.

This sequence joins TRBV10-3 and TRBJ1-1; 7 bases agree with TRBD1. Trimming took 10 bases from V and 3 from J; bases not matched to a gene: 11. The CDR3 covers 14 residues. Germline V lookup: CDR1 ENHRY, CDR2 SYGVKD. Written as DNA, the CDR3 is TGTGCCAGCTCGGGACAGCAGATGCACACTGAAGCTTTCTTT. It is translated as CASSGQQMHTEAFF.

The chain uses TRBV6-6 and TRBJ1-1, with 9 bases lining up with TRBD1. V shed 5 bases, J shed 3 bases, and the junction held 10 bases outside the gene matches. This CDR3 comprises 16 residues. CDR1 and CDR2 from the germline V gene are MNHNY and SVGAGI (reference sequence). CDR3 sequence: CASSTPYRGQDTEAFF. The CDR3 nucleotides read TGTGCCAGCAGTACCCCCTACAGGGGGCAGGACACTGAAGCTTTCTTT.

The genes are TRBV5-6 and TRBJ2-7, with unresolved D. This CDR3 contains 13 residues. Trimming pared 4 bases from V and 3 bases from J, leaving 11 bases between. Germline V gene data show CDR1 as SGHDT and CDR2 as YYEEEE. The CDR3 loop is CASSLPQFYEQYF. Written as DNA, the CDR3 is TGTGCCAGCAGCCTCCCGCAGTTCTACGAGCAGTACTTC.

The chain uses TRBV7-8 and TRBJ1-5; D gene unclear. V lost 3 bases to trimming and J lost 6 bases, with 6 bases between them. The CDR3 has 12 residues. The germline V gene has CDR1 SGHVS and CDR2 FQNEAQ. The CDR3 nucleotides are TGTGCCAGCAGCTTTTCTATTCAGCCCCAGCATTTT. This codes for CASSFSIQPQHF.

The chain has TRBV30 and TRBJ1-2; tentative D call: TRBD1 (6 bases). The CDR3 extends over 13 amino acids. Trimming removed 1 base from V and 6 bases from J, with 12 bases in between. The germline V gene has CDR1 GTSNPN and CDR2 SVGIG (reference sequence). For the CDR3, the DNA is TGTGCCTGGAGTGGGACAGCTGCCGATGGCTACACCTTC. Translating gives CAWSGTAADGYTF.

The chain has TRBV4-3 and TRBJ2-2; 10 bases agree with TRBD2. Germline loops: CDR1 LGHNA, CDR2 YSLEER. The CDR3 sequence is 19 residues long. V lost 0 bases and J lost 0; bases outside the gene matches: 7. The CDR3 spells CASSQEAMGLATNTGELFF. In DNA, the CDR3 is TGCGCCAGCAGCCAAGAGGCTATGGGACTAGCGACGAACACCGGGGAGCTGTTTTTT.

The chain carries TRBV6-5 and TRBJ2-3, with TRBD2 matching 8 bases. This CDR3 has 15 residues. In germline, CDR1 is MNHEY, CDR2 SVGAGI. Trimming cost V 2 bases and J 5 bases; bases outside gene matches: 6. CDR3 sequence reads: CASSYGAAGEDTQYF. CDR3 nucleotides: TGTGCCAGCAGTTACGGGGCAGCGGGAGAAGATACGCAGTATTTT.

Details on this clone: Other DNA variants within this sample encode the same CDR3. The rearrangement uses TRBV4-3 and TRBJ2-1, with 9 bases identical to TRBD2. Germline V CDR1 and CDR2: LGHNA, YSLEER. Germline trimming cut 1 base from V and 5 bases from J; bases unmatched to any gene: 3. The CDR3 loop spans 15 amino acids. CDR3 sequence: CASSQVSGRHNEQFF. CDR3 DNA sequence: TGCGCCAGCAGCCAAGTGAGCGGGAGGCACAATGAGCAGTTCTTC.

This clone counts as medium-sized by frequency. The V and J genes are TRBV4-2 and TRBJ1-5; D possibly corresponds to TRBD1 (5 bases). The CDR3 is made up of 15 amino acids. Germline V gives CDR1 LGHNA, CDR2 YNFKEQ. Trimming took off 0 bases at V and 3 bases at J, with 9 bases between the two ends. The CDR3 reads CASSQEAGNNQPQHF. CDR3 nucleotides: TGTGCCAGCAGCCAAGAGGCAGGGAACAATCAGCCCCAGCATTTT.

The CDR3 spells CAGFTSGGYNEQFF. CDR3 DNA: TGTGCCGGGTTCACTAGCGGGGGGTACAATGAGCAGTTCTTC. The rearrangement uses TRBV7-3 and TRBJ2-1; TRBD2 agrees at 12 bases. CDR3 length: 14 amino acids. Germline lookup yields CDR1 SGHTA and CDR2 FQGTGA. V shed 11 bases and J 4 bases; nucleotides not matched to a gene: 6.

The genes are TRBV4-1 and TRBJ1-2; unclear D gene. This CDR3 is built from 12 residues. In germline, CDR1 is MGHRA, CDR2 YSYEKL. Trimming stripped 4 bases from V and 5 bases from J, with 8 bases between. Here the CDR3 reads CASSRDMYGYTF. The CDR3 region has the DNA TGCGCCAGCAGCCGTGACATGTATGGCTACACCTTC.

The J gene is TRBJ1-1, the V gene TRBV5-6; 7 bases match TRBD1. The CDR3 has 16 amino acids. V dropped 3 bases and J dropped 6; count of bases not matched to a gene: 14. Germline V gene lookup returns CDR1 SGHDT and CDR2 YYEEEE. The CDR3 DNA sequence: TGTGCCAGCAGCTCGGGGTTGACAGGGCCCGGCCCTGAAGCTTTCTTT. Translating it yields CASSSGLTGPGPEAFF.

The CDR3 loop is CASSPGLAGTGELFF. In DNA, the CDR3 is TGTGCCAGCAGCCCTGGACTAGCGGGGACCGGGGAGCTGTTTTTT. V and J are TRBV7-9 and TRBJ2-2; TRBD2 matches at 12 bases. V was clipped by 5 bases and J by 5 bases; unmatched bases: 3. Germline CDR1 is SEHNR and CDR2 is FQNEAQ (reference sequence). This CDR3 spans 15 amino acids.